The count of the clone carrying this TCR beta chain is one. What it binds is unknown. These data originate in a study of T cell responses to AZD1222 COVID-19 vaccine. Whether given at about 4 or about 12 weeks, second doses were pooled. The germline V gene encodes CDR1 KGHSH and CDR2 LQKENI. Trimming removed 3 bases from V and 4 bases from J; junction bases left unmatched: 4. This CDR3 is 16 amino acids long. Broader study findings: An increase in Spike-specific TCR breadth and depth was observed after two AZD1222 doses.

The protocol was immunoSEQ multiplex PCR, while the TCRdb copy is restricted to in-frame clones and leaves out a portion. The table includes some 74,000 clones, 87% detected once. This clonotype originated in an adult who received the AZD1222 COVID-19 vaccine. The rearrangement links TRBV18 to TRBJ2-1; the match to TRBD2 covers 12 bases. The sequenced sample was peripheral blood, obtained 28 days after the second AZD1222 dose. The CDR3 reads CASSPRTSGTYNEQFF. DNA of the CDR3: TGTGCCAGCTCACCTAGGACTAGCGGGACTTACAATGAGCAGTTCTTC.